One and the same sample provided the 18 T cell receptor beta chains below, sequenced in a study of early T cells in non-severe SARS-CoV-2 infection. Using its own MiXCR run on the 5' RACE reads, TCRdb lists one record per CDR3 protein. In the table there are tens of thousands of distinct CDR3 sequences, about 14% of which are singletons. The source material was whole blood, sampled at baseline. Receptors originate from an adult who was a healthcare worker with PCR-confirmed SARS-CoV-2 infection or an uninfected control (not recorded which).

Many counts were recorded for this clonotype. This chain joins TRBV3-1 and TRBJ1-1; TRBD1 might be the D (5 bases). The CDR3 runs 14 residues. Trimming pared 4 bases from V and 4 bases from J, leaving 13 bases between. In germline, CDR1 is LGHDT, CDR2 YNNKEL (reference sequence). The CDR3 DNA reads TGTGCCAGCAGCCCCCTGATCCAGGGCACTGAAGCTTTCTTT. Protein: CASSPLIQGTEAFF.

This clonotype was counted a few times. The V call is TRBV18, the J call TRBJ2-5, with no clear D. This CDR3 region has 13 residues. V shed 3 bases and J shed 6 bases, with 11 bases lying between them. CDR1 and CDR2 from the germline V gene are KGHSH and LQKENI. The CDR3 loop is CASSPTPSKTQYF. The CDR3 DNA reads TGTGCCAGCTCACCTACCCCGTCGAAGACCCAGTACTTC.

This clonotype has a count of ten or more. This chain uses TRBV19 with TRBJ2-6; 7 bases are a match to TRBD1. Germline CDR1 is LNHDA and CDR2 is SQIVND (reference sequence). The CDR3 length is 16 residues. V shed 6 bases and J 0 bases; nucleotides not matched to a gene: 5. CDR3 region: CASRGTVNSGANVLTF. The CDR3 region has the DNA TGTGCCAGTAGAGGGACAGTCAACTCTGGGGCCAACGTCCTGACTTTC.

This clonotype was detected a few times. The chain uses TRBV27 and TRBJ2-7; 9 bases fit TRBD2. The germline V gene encodes CDR1 MNHEY and CDR2 SMNVEV (reference sequence). The CDR3 totals 13 residues. Germline trimming cut 8 bases from V and 3 bases from J; bases unmatched to any gene: 5. The CDR3 sequence: CASSRSGGYEQYF. In nucleotides, the CDR3 is TGTGCCAGCTCCCGTAGCGGGGGCTACGAGCAGTACTTC.

The V and J genes are TRBV20-1 and TRBJ1-1, with 7 positions matching TRBD1. The CDR3 is 14 residues long. The germline V gene encodes CDR1 DFQATT and CDR2 SNEGSKA (reference sequence). After removal of 6 bases from V and 5 bases from J, the junction contained 12 bases not matched to a gene. In DNA form, the CDR3 reads TGCAGTGCACCCCACACAGGGGTTGGGACTGAAGCTTTCTTT. Encoded protein: CSAPHTGVGTEAFF.

The chain uses TRBV25-1 and TRBJ1-2; 8 nucleotides line up with TRBD1. The CDR3 length is 14 residues. Germline V gives CDR1 MGHDK, CDR2 SYGVNS. The V segment lost 3 bases and the J segment 4 bases; nucleotides outside the gene matches: 4. CDR3 protein: CASSDGQGLYGYTF. CDR3 DNA sequence: TGTGCCAGCAGTGACGGACAGGGACTCTATGGCTACACCTTC.

The chain joins TRBV20-1 to TRBJ2-2; 9 bases fit TRBD2. Per germline, CDR1 DFQATT and CDR2 SNEGSKA (reference sequence). J lost 5 bases, V lost 0 bases, and 10 bases had no gene match. The CDR3 sequence is 17 residues long. The CDR3 sequence: CSARDSQGTSPTGELFF. The CDR3 DNA reads as TGCAGTGCTAGAGATTCGCAGGGGACTAGCCCTACCGGGGAGCTGTTTTTT.

The sample holds many counts of this clonotype. The chain carries TRBV12-3 or TRBV12-4 and TRBJ2-3; 10 bases are a match to TRBD1. V was pared by 4 bases and J by 3 bases, with 4 bases of the junction left unmatched. The CDR3 contains 15 residues. DNA for the CDR3: TGTGCCAGCAGTTCGGCGGGACAGGGGACAGATACGCAGTATTTT. Protein product: CASSSAGQGTDTQYF.

The chain joins TRBV7-9 to TRBJ2-3, with 9 bases that match TRBD2. The CDR3 is 17 amino acids. Looked up from germline, CDR1 is SEHNR and CDR2 is FQNEAQ (reference sequence). Germline trimming cut 2 bases from V and 5 bases from J; bases unmatched to any gene: 11. CDR3 sequence reads: CASSLSRGGRAGDTQYF. The CDR3 nucleotides read TGTGCCAGCAGCTTATCCCGAGGCGGGAGGGCCGGAGATACGCAGTATTTT.

Many counts were recorded for this clonotype. This rearrangement joins TRBV29-1 to TRBJ2-2; 15 bases agree with TRBD2. CDR1 SQVTM and CDR2 ANQGSEA come from the germline V gene. Trimming at V came to 6 bases and at J to 6 bases, leaving 2 bases not matched to a gene. This CDR3 comprises 14 residues. In nucleotides, the CDR3 is TGCAGCGTGCGGACTAGCGGGAGGGCCGGGGAGCTGTTTTTT. It specifies CSVRTSGRAGELFF.

The chain joins TRBV19 to TRBJ2-2; 10 bases are a match to TRBD2. The ends lost 2 bases at V and 6 bases at J; junction bases unmatched: 0. The CDR3 is 14 residues long. Germline-derived CDR1 and CDR2 are LNHDA and SQIVND (reference sequence). CDR3 DNA: TGTGCCAGTAGTATAAGCGGGGGGGCCGGGGAGCTGTTTTTT. Its protein product is CASSISGGAGELFF.

The chain couples TRBV29-1 to TRBJ2-7; the D gene is possibly TRBD1 (6 bases). V lost 6 bases and J 6 bases, leaving 15 bases between the germline ends. This CDR3 is 12 amino acids long. The germline CDR1 and CDR2 sequences are SQVTM and ANQGSEA. CDR3 in amino acids: CSVRDTTFEQYF. Here the CDR3 DNA reads TGCAGCGTCCGGGACACCACCTTCGAGCAGTACTTC.

The rearrangement uses TRBV6-1 and TRBJ2-7; D is uncertain. The CDR3 is made up of 13 amino acids. Germline V gives CDR1 MNHNS, CDR2 SASEGT. V was cut by 2 bases and J by 3 bases, with 8 bases left in between. The CDR3 loop is CASSEFLDYEQYF. The CDR3 DNA is TGTGCCAGCAGTGAATTCCTAGACTACGAGCAGTACTTC.

The sample holds a few counts of this clonotype. The chain combines TRBV6-1 with TRBJ2-7; D unresolved. Germline assignment: CDR1 MNHNS and CDR2 SASEGT. There are 14 residues in the CDR3. The V and J ends lost 7 bases and 2 bases respectively, with 15 bases between them. The CDR3 here is CASIVGVQPYEQYF. Written as DNA, the CDR3 is TGTGCCAGCATAGTAGGAGTCCAACCCTACGAGCAGTACTTC.

V and J are TRBV14 and TRBJ2-1, with D possibly TRBD2 on 6 matching bases. V lost 2 bases and J lost 6, with 8 bases in between. This CDR3 is 13 amino acids long. Germline values: CDR1 SGHDN, CDR2 FVKESK. CDR3: CASSQRGSNEQFF. CDR3 DNA: TGTGCCAGCAGCCAACGGGGGAGCAATGAGCAGTTCTTC.

J is TRBJ2-1 and V is TRBV6-1, with D perhaps TRBD1 (5 bases). Germline V gives CDR1 MNHNS, CDR2 SASEGT. V was clipped by 5 bases and J by 9 bases, with 20 bases between them. This CDR3 has 15 residues. As DNA, the CDR3 is TGTGCCAGCAGTCTACCCCGGACATCACCTTCTGAGCAGTTCTTC. Its translation is CASSLPRTSPSEQFF.

The chain employs TRBV9 and TRBJ2-5, with D hard to call. Trimming cost V 6 bases and J 2 bases, with 14 bases left between them. Looked up from germline, CDR1 is SGDLS and CDR2 is YYNGEE. CDR3 length: 14 amino acids. The CDR3 nucleotides read TGTGCCAGCAACCCCCTGGGCGGACAAGAGACCCAGTACTTC. This codes for CASNPLGGQETQYF.

V is TRBV20-1 and J is TRBJ2-1, with unresolved D. With 3 bases removed from V and 8 bases from J, the gap between germline ends came to 14 bases. Looked up from germline, CDR1 is DFQATT and CDR2 is SNEGSKA (reference sequence). The CDR3 loop spans 13 amino acids. The CDR3 nucleotides are TGCAGTGCTAGGTATCGGGCTGCGGATGAGCAGTTCTTC. This gives the protein CSARYRAADEQFF.